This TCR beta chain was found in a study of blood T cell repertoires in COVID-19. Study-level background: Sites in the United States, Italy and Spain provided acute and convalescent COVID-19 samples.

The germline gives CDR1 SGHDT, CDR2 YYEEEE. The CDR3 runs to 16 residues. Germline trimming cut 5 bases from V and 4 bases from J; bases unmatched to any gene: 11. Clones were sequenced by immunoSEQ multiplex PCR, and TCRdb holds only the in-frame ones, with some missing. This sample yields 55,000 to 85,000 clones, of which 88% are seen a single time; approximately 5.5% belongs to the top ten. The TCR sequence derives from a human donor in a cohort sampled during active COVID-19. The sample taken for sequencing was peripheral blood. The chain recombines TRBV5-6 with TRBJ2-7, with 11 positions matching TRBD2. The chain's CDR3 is CASRLAGAPLGYEQYF. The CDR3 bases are TGTGCCAGCAGACTAGCGGGGGCCCCCTTGGGGTACGAGCAGTACTTC.